The T cell receptor (beta chain) described here comes from a study of control samples from healthy donors and cancer patients. The CDR3 covers 14 residues. Trimming removed 7 bases from V and 2 bases from J; junction bases left unmatched: 5. CDR1 is LNHDA and CDR2 is SQIVND in the germline V gene (reference sequence). TCRdb's copy holds only in-frame clones and misses some; the assay was immunoSEQ multiplex PCR. Of 110,000 to 150,000 clones detected, around 90% appear once; the ten largest clones hold over 4%. The material sequenced was blood. V and J are TRBV19 and TRBJ2-3; 8 nucleotides align to TRBD1. The TCR sequence derives from a man aged 25-45 years in good health. The CDR3 region is CASKPQGATDTQYF. CDR3 DNA sequence: TGTGCCAGTAAACCCCAGGGGGCCACAGATACGCAGTATTTT.